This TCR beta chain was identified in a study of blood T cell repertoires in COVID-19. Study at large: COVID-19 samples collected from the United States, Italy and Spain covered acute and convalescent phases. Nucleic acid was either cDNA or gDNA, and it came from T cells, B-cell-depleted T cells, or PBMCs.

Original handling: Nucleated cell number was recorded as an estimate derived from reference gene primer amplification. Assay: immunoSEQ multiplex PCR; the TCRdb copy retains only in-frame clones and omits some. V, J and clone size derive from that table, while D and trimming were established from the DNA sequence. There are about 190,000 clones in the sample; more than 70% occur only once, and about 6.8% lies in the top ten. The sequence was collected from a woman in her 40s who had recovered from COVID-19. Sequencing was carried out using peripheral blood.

The CDR3 spells CASSYRTGAGANVLTF. CDR3 DNA sequence: TGTGCCAGCAGTTACAGGACAGGGGCTGGGGCCAACGTCCTGACTTTC. The chain has TRBV6-5 and TRBJ2-6, with 9 bases fitting TRBD1. J gave up 2 bases and V 2 bases, and 1 base lay outside the gene matches. Germline CDR1 is MNHEY and CDR2 is SVGAGI. The CDR3 sequence is 16 residues long.